The 26 T cell receptor beta chains below were found in one sample sequenced in a study of blood T cells in healthy people across ages. A second PCR of about 7 to 11 cycles used a sample-barcoded 5' primer and a J-beta primer mix. TCRdb re-analysed the 5' RACE reads in MiXCR, keeping a single row per CDR3 protein. Of 1 million or so distinct CDR3 sequences listed, under 45% are singletons. What was sequenced was blood. The receptor source for this set is an older woman in good health.

In this sample, this clonotype turned up once. The chain joins TRBV7-2 to TRBJ2-3; D unclear. With 1 base removed from V and 5 bases from J, the gap between germline ends came to 7 bases. Looked up from germline, CDR1 is SGHTA and CDR2 is FQGNSA. CDR3 length equals 13 residues. CDR3 DNA: TGTGCCAGCAGCTTAGGCTTTCAAGATACGCAGTATTTT. Translation gives CASSLGFQDTQYF.

The chain couples TRBV29-1 to TRBJ1-3; 7 nucleotides line up with TRBD1. CDR3 length: 13 amino acids. CDR1 is SQVTM, CDR2 ANQGSEA, per germline. The junction had 6 bases not matched to a gene; V was cut back by 7 bases and J by 3 bases. This CDR3 reads CSGTGEVGNTIYF. The CDR3 DNA reads as TGCAGCGGCACAGGGGAGGTTGGAAACACCATATATTTT.

The chain combines TRBV6-5 with TRBJ1-1; tentative D call: TRBD1 (5 bases). The germline gives CDR1 MNHEY, CDR2 SVGAGI. The CDR3 is 15 residues long. V was trimmed by 0 bases and J by 2 bases, leaving 10 bases between them. CDR3 amino acids: CASSYSGGVNTEAFF. The CDR3 DNA reads as TGTGCCAGCAGTTACTCCGGGGGGGTAAACACTGAAGCTTTCTTT.

This chain links TRBV18 with TRBJ2-1, with D perhaps matching TRBD1 (5 bases). CDR1 is KGHSH and CDR2 is LQKENI in the germline V gene. This CDR3 contains 13 residues. Trimming took off 6 bases at V and 15 bases at J, with 21 bases between the two ends. CDR3 coding DNA: TGTGCCAGCTCGGCCAGGGTGGGTCCCAAACCGTTCTTC. Translating gives CASSARVGPKPFF.

This clonotype appeared many times. V is TRBV5-1 and J is TRBJ2-3; D ambiguous. Trimming cost V 3 bases and J 4 bases, with 3 bases left between them. Germline loops: CDR1 SGHRS, CDR2 YFSETQ. This CDR3 comprises 11 residues. CDR3: CASSSADTQYF. The CDR3 DNA reads as TGCGCCAGCAGCTCGGCAGATACGCAGTATTTT.

In its sample, this clonotype was seen a few times. This chain connects TRBV25-1 to TRBJ2-1; no clear D gene. The CDR3 has 14 residues. Germline V gene sequence: CDR1 MGHDK, CDR2 SYGVNS. V gave up 4 bases and J gave up 5 bases, with 12 bases separating them. Here the CDR3 DNA reads TGTGCCAGCAGTGCTCCTGGCAGTCACAATGAGCAGTTCTTC. As protein: CASSAPGSHNEQFF.

This clonotype was found a few times. The chain recombines TRBV27 with TRBJ2-5, with D perhaps TRBD2 (5 bases). Trimming shortened V by 3 bases and J by 5 bases, and 13 bases separated the two germline ends. The CDR3 is 14 amino acids. Germline CDR1 is MNHEY and CDR2 is SMNVEV (reference sequence). CDR3 sequence (DNA): TGTGCCAGCAGTTTGGGCGGGCCCAGGGAGACCCAGTACTTC. This translates into CASSLGGPRETQYF.

This clonotype was seen only a few times. The CDR3 coding sequence is TGTGCCAGCAGTGATCCTAGCGGATACTACAATGAGCAGTACTTC. Its translation is CASSDPSGYYNEQYF. The V and J genes are TRBV2 and TRBJ2-7, with 7 bases aligning to TRBD2. Per germline, CDR1 SNHLY and CDR2 FYNNEI. J gave up 7 bases and V 3 bases, and 12 bases lay outside the gene matches. The CDR3 covers 15 residues. The full variable domain, rest sourced from reference TRBV2 and TRBJ2-7, is EPEVTQTPSHQVTQMGQEVILRCVPISNHLYFYWYRQILGQKVEFLVSFYNNEISEKSEIFDDQFSVERPDGSNFTLKIRSTKLEDSAMYFCASSDPSGYYNEQYFGPGTRLTVT.

This clonotype was counted between two and nine times. The rearrangement uses TRBV29-1 and TRBJ2-1, with a tentative D call TRBD2 (6 bases). Germline-derived CDR1 and CDR2 are SQVTM and ANQGSEA. The V and J ends lost 4 bases and 9 bases respectively, with 22 bases between them. The CDR3 contains 15 residues. CDR3 sequence reads: CSVASRGNPGGEQFF. CDR3 bases: TGCAGCGTTGCTTCCCGGGGGAACCCCGGGGGTGAGCAGTTCTTC.

This clonotype has a count of ten or more. The rearrangement links TRBV7-9 to TRBJ1-6, with TRBD1 matching over 8 bases. This CDR3 is built from 17 residues. V shed 6 bases and J 0 bases; nucleotides not matched to a gene: 7. Germline V gene data show CDR1 as SEHNR and CDR2 as FQNEAQ (reference sequence). CDR3 nucleotide sequence: TGTGCCAGCAGTCGGACAGGGAACAGCTCCTATAATTCACCCCTCCACTTT. Amino acid sequence: CASSRTGNSSYNSPLHF.

The chain is built from TRBV20-1 and TRBJ2-3; D perhaps matches TRBD2 (5 bases). Germline CDR1 and CDR2: DFQATT and SNEGSKA (reference sequence). This CDR3 is 16 amino acids long. Trimming pared 1 base from V and 2 bases from J, leaving 16 bases between. The CDR3 reads CSARAYRAAPTDTQYF. DNA of the CDR3: TGCAGTGCTAGAGCCTATCGAGCGGCACCCACAGATACGCAGTATTTT.

In its sample, this clonotype was seen a few times. The chain uses TRBV29-1 and TRBJ2-7, with no clear D. The CDR3 totals 12 residues. CDR1 SQVTM and CDR2 ANQGSEA come from the germline V gene. The germline V and J ends were trimmed by 4 bases and 3 bases, with 10 bases remaining between them. CDR3: CSVAATSYEQYF. The CDR3 DNA follows: TGCAGCGTTGCGGCTACGAGCTACGAGCAGTACTTC.

A remark on this clonotype: With a much larger clone just one base away, this may be a read error. The chain is built from TRBV7-2 and TRBJ2-5, with TRBD1 identical over 8 bases. After removal of 5 bases from V and 3 bases from J, the junction contained 2 bases not matched to a gene. This CDR3 comprises 13 residues. The V gene's germline CDR1 is SGHTA and CDR2 FQGNSA. This chain's CDR3 is CASSQGQEETQYF. For the CDR3, the DNA is TGTGCCAGCAGCCAGGGACAGGAAGAGACCCAGTACTTC.

This clonotype was observed a few times. The chain recombines TRBV20-1 with TRBJ2-1; 7 nucleotides match TRBD2. Losses at the gene ends were 3 bases for V and 4 bases for J; bases not matched to a gene: 15. The CDR3 extends over 17 amino acids. Germline V gene data show CDR1 as DFQATT and CDR2 as SNEGSKA (reference sequence). The chain's CDR3 is CSARNFIVAGVYNEQFF. Written as DNA, the CDR3 is TGCAGTGCTAGGAATTTTATAGTGGCGGGGGTTTACAATGAGCAGTTCTTC.

The rearrangement links TRBV5-1 to TRBJ2-3, with TRBD2 as a possible D gene (8 bases). The CDR3 length is 15 residues. Per germline, CDR1 SGHRS and CDR2 YFSETQ. The V gene lost 0 bases and the J gene lost 14 bases, with 22 bases spanning the gap. Here the CDR3 DNA reads TGCGCCAGCAGCTTGGACAGGGGACTAGGAGTTCCTTTGTATTTT. Protein sequence: CASSLDRGLGVPLYF.

The rearrangement uses TRBV20-1 and TRBJ2-1, with D possibly matching TRBD1 (5 bases). The ends were cut back, 0 bases at V and 4 bases at J, with 16 bases in the middle. The CDR3 has 16 residues. The germline CDR1 and CDR2 sequences are DFQATT and SNEGSKA (reference sequence). CDR3 in DNA: TGCAGTGCTAGAGATCAGGTTAGGGGATCGTACAATGAGCAGTTCTTC. It specifies CSARDQVRGSYNEQFF.

This clonotype turned up a few times. CDR3 bases: TGTGCCAGCAGCTTAGCGCTGATAGGGGGGGGAGAAGGGCAGTACTTC. Protein: CASSLALIGGGEGQYF. The chain has TRBV7-2 and TRBJ2-5; perhaps TRBD2 as D (7 bases). Looked up from germline, CDR1 is SGHTA and CDR2 is FQGNSA. The CDR3 runs to 16 residues. V was trimmed by 0 bases and J by 11 bases, leaving 22 bases between them. Full variable domain (missing parts from reference TRBV7-2 and TRBJ2-5): GAGVSQSPSNKVTEKGKDVELRCDPISGHTALYWYRQSLGQGLEFLIYFQGNSAPDKSGLPSDRFSAERTGGSVSTLTIQRTQQEDSAVYLCASSLALIGGGEGQYFGPGTRLLVL.

This clonotype was counted at least ten times. V is TRBV27 and J is TRBJ2-3, with D possibly matching TRBD2 (6 bases). The CDR3 runs 11 residues. V was cut by 3 bases and J by 8 bases, with 6 bases left in between. Germline CDR1 is MNHEY and CDR2 is SMNVEV (reference sequence). CDR3 residues: CASSLGGTQYF. As DNA, the CDR3 is TGTGCCAGCAGTTTGGGGGGTACGCAGTATTTT.

This clonotype was detected only a few times. The chain couples TRBV12-3 or TRBV12-4 to TRBJ2-7; 10 bases fit TRBD1. CDR3 size: 12 residues. The CDR3 loop reads CATGTGVYEQYF. The DNA for the CDR3 is TGTGCTACCGGGACAGGGGTCTACGAGCAGTACTTC.

This clonotype was recorded only once. The chain is built from TRBV28 and TRBJ2-4, with 12 bases fitting TRBD1. TRBJ2-7 matches the DNA end more closely, so the J call is doubtful. Germline values: CDR1 MDHEN, CDR2 SYDVKM. The CDR3 loop spans 16 amino acids. CDR3 DNA sequence: TGTGCCAGCAGCCGTGGTGGGGACAGGGGGCTGGACGAGCAGTACTTC. Translation: CASSRGGDRGLDEQYF.

The gene calls are TRBV12-3 or TRBV12-4 and TRBJ1-1, with D perhaps TRBD1 (5 bases). The CDR3 covers 14 residues. Trimming removed 5 bases at V and 2 bases at J, with 12 bases between. The CDR3 loop is CASSPGHANTEAFF. CDR3 DNA: TGTGCCAGCAGTCCTGGACACGCTAACACTGAAGCTTTCTTT.

The chain recombines TRBV9 with TRBJ1-1, with D uncertain. CDR1 is SGDLS and CDR2 is YYNGEE in the germline V gene. V lost 0 bases and J 4 bases, leaving 4 bases between the germline ends. The CDR3 is made up of 12 amino acids. CDR3 sequence: CASSVEVTEAFF. DNA for the CDR3: TGTGCCAGCAGCGTAGAGGTCACTGAAGCTTTCTTT.

The genes are TRBV9 and TRBJ2-3; D may be TRBD1 or TRBD2 (5 bases each). This CDR3 has 16 amino acids. V shed 3 bases and J shed 0 bases, with 14 bases lying between them. CDR1 SGDLS and CDR2 YYNGEE come from the germline V gene. CDR3 in amino acids: CASSEHGARSTDTQYF. The DNA for the CDR3 is TGTGCCAGCAGCGAACACGGGGCTAGAAGCACAGATACGCAGTATTTT.

CDR3 coding DNA: TGTGCCAGCAGCCCAAAACGCGGAGCGGGAAATGAGCAGTTCTTC. This translates into CASSPKRGAGNEQFF. The rearrangement uses TRBV6-2 or TRBV6-3 and TRBJ2-1; TRBD2 matches 7 bases. Per the germline V gene, CDR1 is MNHEY and CDR2 is SVGEGT. Trimming removed 6 bases from V and 7 bases from J; junction bases left unmatched: 12. The CDR3 sequence is 15 residues long.

This clonotype was picked up one time. V gene TRBV6-1 combines with J gene TRBJ2-3; 11 positions match TRBD2. This CDR3 has 17 amino acids. Germline trimming cut 7 bases from V and 2 bases from J; bases unmatched to any gene: 11. CDR1 is MNHNS, CDR2 SASEGT, per germline. CDR3: CASNAGGTSGITDTQYF. The CDR3 DNA is TGTGCCAGCAATGCTGGAGGGACTAGCGGAATCACAGATACGCAGTATTTT.

The chain links TRBV20-1 to TRBJ2-1; D not resolved. The CDR3 extends over 16 amino acids. Deletions cut 0 bases from V and 0 bases from J, with 12 bases between. Germline V gives CDR1 DFQATT, CDR2 SNEGSKA (reference sequence). The CDR3 here is CSARDTGPLSYNEQFF. The CDR3 region has the DNA TGCAGTGCTAGAGATACGGGCCCCCTCTCCTACAATGAGCAGTTCTTC.